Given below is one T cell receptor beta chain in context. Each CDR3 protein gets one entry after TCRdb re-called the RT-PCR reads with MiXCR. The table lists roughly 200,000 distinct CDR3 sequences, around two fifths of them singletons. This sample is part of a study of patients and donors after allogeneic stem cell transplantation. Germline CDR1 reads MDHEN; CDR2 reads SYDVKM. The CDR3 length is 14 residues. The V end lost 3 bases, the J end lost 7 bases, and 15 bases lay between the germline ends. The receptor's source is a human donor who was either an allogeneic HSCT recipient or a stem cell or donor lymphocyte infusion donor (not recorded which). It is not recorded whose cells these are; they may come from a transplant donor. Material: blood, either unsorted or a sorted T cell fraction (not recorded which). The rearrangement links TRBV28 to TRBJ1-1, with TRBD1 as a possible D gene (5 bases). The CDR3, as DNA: TGTGCCAGCAGTTTCTCTACGGGGGGGGATGAAGCTTTCTTT. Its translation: CASSFSTGGDEAFF.